A selection of T cell receptor beta chains follows, all from one sample in a study of T cells after yellow fever vaccination. TCRdb ran MiXCR on the 5' RACE reads and lists one entry per CDR3 protein. The sample consists of some 500,000 distinct CDR3 sequences, 13% of them appearing once. The sample was PBMCs, taken on the day of the yellow fever booster vaccination. Receptor source: a man between 25 and 39 years old who received the YFV17D yellow fever vaccine. Both conserved end residues are part of each CDR3. The D gene is left open where the match is weak. The listing skips clone size in some rows; elsewhere it reads once, few, many or a size class.

14 TRBJ1-1 - TRBV18 few TGTGCCAGCTCACCCGGGGGTAAGGACACTGAAGCTTTCTTT CASSPGGKDTEAFF
13 TRBJ2-7 - TRBV29-1 - TGCAGCGTTGGTCTCGGGACTGATTACGAGCAGTACTTC CSVGLGTDYEQYF
15 TRBJ2-3 TRBD2 TRBV4-3 - TGCGCCAGCAGCCAAGATTATTCCGGGACTAGCGGAACGTATTTT CASSQDYSGTSGTYF
14 TRBJ2-3 - TRBV5-6 - TGTGCCAGCAGCACTAGTCAGGGGGGAGATACGCAGTATTTT CASSTSQGGDTQYF
12 TRBJ2-1 TRBD1 TRBV7-9 - TGTGCCAGCAGGTTCGACAGGGCTGAGCAGTTCTTC CASRFDRAEQFF
12 TRBJ2-7 - TRBV7-2 many TGTGCCAGCAGCTTAGCACACTACGAGCAGTACTTC CASSLAHYEQYF
14 TRBJ2-4 TRBD1 TRBV6-1 many TGTGCCAGCCGACAGGGGGGACAGAAAAACATTCAGTACTTC CASRQGGQKNIQYF
15 TRBJ2-5 - TRBV20-1 - TGCAGTGCTAGAGATACGGGCCGGGCACAAGAGACCCAGTACTTC CSARDTGRAQETQYF
18 TRBJ2-6 - TRBV19 - TGTGCCAGTACTTCATCCCCGGGACTGAGTGTCTGGGCCAACGTCCTGACTTTC CASTSSPGLSVWANVLTF
18 TRBJ1-6 - TRBV11-2 few TGTGCCAGCAGCTTAGATCGCCCGTATACGACCTATAATTCACCCCTCCACTTT CASSLDRPYTTYNSPLHF
15 TRBJ2-5 TRBD2 TRBV7-3 few TGTGCCAGCAGCTTTCTCGGGAGGGCCGGAGAGACCCAGTACTTC CASSFLGRAGETQYF
15 TRBJ1-2 - TRBV7-2 many TGTGCCAGCAGCCTCAACCCGGACAATAACTATGGCTACACCTTC CASSLNPDNNYGYTF
15 TRBJ2-2 - TRBV20-1 - TGCAGTGCCAGCAGGCGAACTTCGAACACCGGGGAGCTGTTTTTT CSASRRTSNTGELFF
15 TRBJ2-7 - TRBV5-5 few TGTGCCAGCAGCTTGGAGTCCTTTTTCTCCTACGAGCAGTACTTC CASSLESFFSYEQYF
18 TRBJ2-3 - TRBV7-6 many TGTGCCAGCAGCTTAGAGGTATATGGGGGCAAAAGCACAGATACGCAGTATTTT CASSLEVYGGKSTDTQYF
15 TRBJ1-3 - TRBV6-5 few TGTGCCAGCAGCCGCAGGGTCCAAGGTGGAAACACCATATATTTT CASSRRVQGGNTIYF
11 TRBJ2-7 - TRBV6-6 few TGTGCCAGCACCAAGGAGGGCGAGCAGTACTTC CASTKEGEQYF
15 TRBJ2-7 - TRBV28 - TGTGCCAGCAGTTTAAGTTCCGCAGGGCGCTACGAGCAGTACTTC CASSLSSAGRYEQYF
14 TRBJ2-2 - TRBV12-3/TRBV12-4 few TGTGCCAGCGGGCAGGGGGACTTCACCGGGGAGCTGTTTTTT CASGQGDFTGELFF
13 TRBJ2-7 - TRBV7-6 few TGTGCCAGCAGCGAAGCGGGCTCCTACGAGCAGTACTTC CASSEAGSYEQYF
13 TRBJ1-2 - TRBV11-2 - TGTGCCAGCAGCTTCGGGACCTCCGATGGCTACACCTTC CASSFGTSDGYTF
14 TRBJ2-7 - TRBV5-1 many TGCGCCAGCAGCTTGGCTGTCGGTGGAAACGAGCAGTACTTC CASSLAVGGNEQYF
17 TRBJ2-1 TRBD1 TRBV19 few TGTGCCAGTAGTCCCGACCCCCCAGGGGGCTTCTACAATGAGCAGTTCTTC CASSPDPPGGFYNEQFF
15 TRBJ2-2 - TRBV7-9 - TGTGCCAGCACCCTTCGGGCCTCTTTAACCGGGGAGCTGTTTTTT CASTLRASLTGELFF
16 TRBJ2-6 - TRBV7-6 few TGTGCCAGCAGCTTGGAGGGGAGCTCTGGGGCCAACGTCCTGACTTTC CASSLEGSSGANVLTF
17 TRBJ2-5 - TRBV25-1 - TGTGCCAGCAGTGATCTTTCAGGGGTGAACCTTAGAGAGACCCAGTACTTC CASSDLSGVNLRETQYF
15 TRBJ1-1 TRBD1 TRBV20-1 few TGCAGTGCTAGATTGGGTAGGACAGGTTCTACTGAAGCTTTCTTT CSARLGRTGSTEAFF
13 TRBJ2-7 - TRBV5-6 - TGTGCCAGCAGCTTGGTTACTAGTCTCGAGCAGTACTTC CASSLVTSLEQYF
16 TRBJ2-7 TRBD2 TRBV6-5 - TGTGCCAGCAGATTGACTAGCGGGAGAATCGCCTACGAGCAGTACTTC CASRLTSGRIAYEQYF
12 TRBJ2-7 - TRBV5-1 few TGCGCCAGCAGCTTGACCGGGAGCGAGCAGTACTTC CASSLTGSEQYF
15 TRBJ2-6 - TRBV3-1 - TGTGCCAGCAGCCAGGGGGTCCCTGGGGCCAACGTCCTGACTTTC CASSQGVPGANVLTF
13 TRBJ1-2 - TRBV6-5 few TGTGCCAGCAGTTACGGGGTGGCCTATGGCTACACCTTC CASSYGVAYGYTF
16 TRBJ2-7 - TRBV6-5 - TGTGCCAGCAGTTACTCCTACCTGTCGCGCGGGTACGAGCAGTACTTC CASSYSYLSRGYEQYF
15 TRBJ2-1 TRBD2 TRBV7-2 - TGTGCCAGCAGCATGCCGGGAGGTCTCTACAATGAGCAGTTCTTC CASSMPGGLYNEQFF
15 TRBJ2-7 - TRBV14 once TGTGCCAGCAGCCAAGATTGGACCCCGCTTTACGAGCAGTACTTC CASSQDWTPLYEQYF
15 TRBJ2-7 - TRBV20-1 - TGCAGTGCTAGAGATCTGGGGCAGGGCGGGTACGAGCAGTACTTC CSARDLGQGGYEQYF
15 TRBJ2-7 TRBD2 TRBV5-4 few TGTGCCAGCAGCTCTACTAGCGGGATACGCTACGAGCAGTACTTC CASSSTSGIRYEQYF
11 TRBJ2-5 TRBD2 TRBV29-1 few TGCGCAGCGGGGTACGATGAGACCCAGTACTTC CAAGYDETQYF
16 TRBJ2-1 - TRBV15 - TGTGCCACCAGCAGAGAGACAGGGAGGGGGGTCAATGAGCAGTTCTTC CATSRETGRGVNEQFF
15 TRBJ2-1 TRBD2 TRBV9 few TGTGCCAGCAGCGTAGAGGGACTAGCGGGCAATGAGCAGTTCTTC CASSVEGLAGNEQFF
15 TRBJ2-7 - TRBV7-2 many TGTGCCAGCAGCCTGCGATCCGAATTCACGTACGAGCAGTACTTC CASSLRSEFTYEQYF
15 TRBJ2-1 - TRBV19 few TGTGCCAGTAGTACCCTTACGGGGCTTTTCAATGAGCAGTTCTTC CASSTLTGLFNEQFF
15 TRBJ2-2 - TRBV7-3 few TGTGCCAGCAGCAATCATCCCGGGTCCACCGGGGAGCTGTTTTTT CASSNHPGSTGELFF
17 TRBJ2-1 TRBD2 TRBV20-1 - TGCAGTGCTAGAATGATCTCCCCAGCGGGAGGGAACAATGAGCAGTTCTTC CSARMISPAGGNNEQFF
15 TRBJ2-7 - TRBV27 few TGTGCCAGCAGAGACCATCGGGCCACTCCGGACGAGCAGTACTTC CASRDHRATPDEQYF
15 TRBJ2-7 - TRBV7-2 - TGTGCCAGCAGCTTTTGGGGAAGGGAAAGCGACGAGCAGTACTTC CASSFWGRESDEQYF
16 TRBJ2-6 TRBD1 TRBV7-9 - TGTGCCAGCAGCAGATCAGGGGGCGCGGGGGCCAACGTCCTGACTTTC CASSRSGGAGANVLTF
15 TRBJ2-5 - TRBV6-1 few TGTGCCAGCCGTACCGGGGACTCGTACCAAGAGACCCAGTACTTC CASRTGDSYQETQYF
17 TRBJ2-3 TRBD1 TRBV6-5 many TGTGCCAGCAGTTACCAACCCGACAGGGCCTCAGGAGATACGCAGTATTTT CASSYQPDRASGDTQYF
13 TRBJ2-7 - TRBV12-3/TRBV12-4 - TGTGCCGTCGCCGGAGGGAAGGTCCACGAGCAGTACTTC CAVAGGKVHEQYF
13 TRBJ2-3 - TRBV6-1 - TGTGCCAGCAGGAAAGGGGGTGTGGATACGCAGTATTTT CASRKGGVDTQYF
16 TRBJ1-2 - TRBV4-3 few TGCGCCAGCAGCCAAGATTGGGGGGGAACTAACTATGGCTACACCTTC CASSQDWGGTNYGYTF
13 TRBJ2-3 - TRBV6-1 - TGTGCCAGCAGGCCTGTTCGTGGAGATACGCAGTATTTT CASRPVRGDTQYF